The 26 T cell receptor beta chains below come from one sample, sequenced in a study of cytomegalovirus exposure and HLA in healthy donors. Clones were sequenced by immunoSEQ multiplex PCR, and TCRdb holds only the in-frame ones, with some missing. The sample has roughly 100,000 clones, about 88% seen once; the top ten hold 3% to 4%. The sample comprised PBMCs. The origin of the receptors is a woman between 18 and 30 years old in good health and CMV-seropositive.

The J gene is TRBJ1-2, the V gene TRBV7-9, with D maybe TRBD1 (6 bases). Trimming removed 7 bases from V and 7 bases from J, with 13 bases in between. This CDR3 region has 12 residues. Per germline, CDR1 SEHNR and CDR2 FQNEAQ (reference sequence). This chain's CDR3 is CASMPGALGYTF. CDR3 in DNA: TGTGCCAGCATGCCAGGGGCGCTTGGCTACACCTTC.

The chain carries TRBV19 and TRBJ2-3, with a tentative D call TRBD1 (6 bases). The CDR3 is 12 residues long. Trimming pared 11 bases from V and 3 bases from J, leaving 12 bases between. Germline CDR1 reads LNHDA; CDR2 reads SQIVND (reference sequence). The CDR3 bases are TGTGCCGGCCGGCAGGGGACAGATACGCAGTATTTT. It specifies CAGRQGTDTQYF.

The chain uses TRBV6-4 and TRBJ2-3; a weak D match, TRBD2 (5 bases). The CDR3 extends over 14 amino acids. Germline V gene lookup returns CDR1 MRHNA and CDR2 SNTAGT. With 4 bases removed from V and 5 bases from J, the gap between germline ends came to 13 bases. CDR3 sequence: CASSVGPGGDTQYF. The CDR3 DNA reads as TGTGCCAGCAGTGTTGGTCCCGGAGGAGATACGCAGTATTTT.

This chain connects TRBV21-1 to TRBJ2-3; the table's D gene call, TRBD1, was not cross checked with the DNA. TRBV21-1 is noted as a pseudogene. The CDR3 length is 14 residues. The CDR3 DNA reads TGTGCCAGCATCAGAGACAGGACCACAGATACGCAGTATTTT. Residues: CASIRDRTTDTQYF.

This chain connects TRBV7-2 to TRBJ2-7; D is perhaps TRBD2 (5 bases). The CDR3 totals 12 residues. Germline V CDR1 and CDR2: SGHTA, FQGNSA. Deletions cut 8 bases from V and 4 bases from J, with 12 bases between. In DNA, the CDR3 is TGTGCCAGCGGCGACTACAGATACGAGCAGTACTTC. It specifies CASGDYRYEQYF.

The chain has TRBV11-2 and TRBJ2-5; perhaps TRBD2 as D (7 bases). CDR1 and CDR2 (germline): SGHAT, FQNNGV. Trimming cost V 0 bases and J 5 bases, with 13 bases left between them. This CDR3 is 15 amino acids long. The CDR3 loop is CASSLDWGGGETQYF. The CDR3 DNA sequence: TGTGCCAGCAGCTTAGATTGGGGGGGCGGGGAGACCCAGTACTTC.

The rearrangement links TRBV28 to TRBJ2-7, with D perhaps matching TRBD1 (5 bases). The germline V gene has CDR1 MDHEN and CDR2 SYDVKM. This CDR3 contains 13 residues. V lost 2 bases to trimming and J lost 2 bases, with 7 bases between them. The CDR3 loop reads CASSLTDTYEQYF. The CDR3 nucleotides read TGTGCCAGCAGTTTAACGGACACCTACGAGCAGTACTTC.

This chain joins TRBV5-4 and TRBJ2-3, with 11 bases matching TRBD2. This CDR3 contains 15 residues. V shed 4 bases and J 2 bases; nucleotides not matched to a gene: 3. Germline CDR1 is SGHNT and CDR2 is YYREEE (reference sequence). The CDR3 sequence: CASSPTSGVTDTQYF. The CDR3 region has the DNA TGTGCCAGCAGCCCGACTAGCGGGGTCACAGATACGCAGTATTTT.

The rearrangement uses TRBV6-1 and TRBJ1-4, with 8 bases that match TRBD1. CDR1 is MNHNS, CDR2 SASEGT, per germline. Losses at the gene ends were 3 bases for V and 4 bases for J; bases not matched to a gene: 4. The CDR3 length is 15 residues. The CDR3 sequence: CASSDFGQGNEKLFF. The CDR3 DNA is TGTGCCAGCAGTGACTTCGGACAGGGTAATGAAAAACTGTTTTTT.

The V and J genes are TRBV5-1 and TRBJ2-4, with D perhaps matching TRBD2 (5 bases). Germline V gene data show CDR1 as SGHRS and CDR2 as YFSETQ. This CDR3 is 14 amino acids long. With 4 bases removed from V and 7 bases from J, the gap between germline ends came to 15 bases. The CDR3 bases are TGCGCCAGCAGCGAGGGCCCGGGATCCAACATTCAGTACTTC. Its translation: CASSEGPGSNIQYF. Based on the CDR3 plus reference TRBV5-1 and TRBJ2-4, the full variable domain is KAGVTQTPRYLIKTRGQQVTLSCSPISGHRSVSWYQQTPGQGLQFLFEYFSETQRNKGNFPGRFSGRQFSNSRSEMNVSTLELGDSALYLCASSEGPGSNIQYFGAGTRLSVL.

The gene calls are TRBV7-9 and TRBJ1-6, with 9 bases matching TRBD1. Germline trimming cut 6 bases from V and 8 bases from J; bases unmatched to any gene: 5. The germline CDR1 and CDR2 sequences are SEHNR and FQNEAQ (reference sequence). CDR3 size: 14 residues. In nucleotides, the CDR3 is TGTGCCAGCAGGGGGACAGGGCACGATTCACCCCTCCACTTT. Protein product: CASRGTGHDSPLHF.

The chain combines TRBV11-1 with TRBJ2-3; 8 positions agree with TRBD1. Germline lookup yields CDR1 SGHAT and CDR2 FQDESV (reference sequence). CDR3 length: 14 residues. With 4 bases clipped from V and 4 bases from J, the junction kept 4 bases outside the gene matches. The CDR3, as DNA: TGTGCCAGCAGCTCGCAGGGGGCCGCAGATACGCAGTATTTT. It specifies CASSSQGAADTQYF.

The chain uses TRBV28 and TRBJ2-1; 7 positions agree with TRBD1. Germline V lookup: CDR1 MDHEN, CDR2 SYDVKM. V dropped 8 bases and J dropped 2; count of bases not matched to a gene: 3. The CDR3 length is 13 residues. The CDR3, as DNA: TGTGCCAGCCAGGGGGAGCCCTACAATGAGCAGTTCTTC. This translates into CASQGEPYNEQFF.

The CDR3 nucleotides read TGTGCCAGCAGCACTCCCATCGATACTAGCGCGAACACCGGGGAGCTGTTTTTT. The encoded protein is CASSTPIDTSANTGELFF. V usage is TRBV28 and J usage is TRBJ2-2; 7 bases match TRBD2. This CDR3 is 18 amino acids long. The germline gives CDR1 MDHEN, CDR2 SYDVKM. J gave up 0 bases and V 6 bases, and 13 bases lay outside the gene matches.

The chain employs TRBV12-5 and TRBJ1-1, with a tentative D call TRBD1 (5 bases). There are 18 residues in the CDR3. Per the germline V gene, CDR1 is LGHNT and CDR2 is FRNRAP. Trimming cost V 3 bases and J 0 bases, with 20 bases left between them. The CDR3 protein is CASGFFVGEGTMNTEAFF. The CDR3 DNA reads as TGTGCTAGTGGTTTTTTCGTGGGGGAGGGCACTATGAACACTGAAGCTTTCTTT.

The chain uses TRBV11-3 and TRBJ2-1; 8 nucleotides match TRBD1. CDR1 is SGHNT and CDR2 is YENEEA in the germline V gene. The CDR3 extends over 15 amino acids. Trimming took 5 bases from V and 7 from J; bases not matched to a gene: 10. Here the CDR3 reads CASSVRDRGWNEQFF. In DNA form, the CDR3 reads TGTGCCAGCAGCGTAAGAGACAGGGGATGGAATGAGCAGTTCTTC.

The J gene is TRBJ2-1, the V gene TRBV5-6; 7 bases align to TRBD2. The CDR3 spans 16 residues. The ends lost 3 bases at V and 8 bases at J; junction bases unmatched: 14. Germline lookup yields CDR1 SGHDT and CDR2 YYEEEE. Here the CDR3 reads CASSSLGLAGRDEQFF. The CDR3, as DNA: TGTGCCAGCAGCTCCCTCGGATTGGCAGGGAGGGATGAGCAGTTCTTC.

This clone was recorded only once. The chain has TRBV5-6 and TRBJ1-1; D unresolved. The germline V gene encodes CDR1 SGHDT and CDR2 YYEEEE. The V gene lost 2 bases and the J gene lost 5 bases, with 4 bases spanning the gap. The CDR3 consists of 11 residues. The CDR3 loop is CASSFGTEAFF. Here the CDR3 DNA reads TGTGCCAGCAGCTTCGGGACTGAAGCTTTCTTT. The whole variable domain, filled in from reference TRBV5-6 and TRBJ1-1, reads DAGVTQSPTHLIKTRGQQVTLRCSPKSGHDTVSWYQQALGQGPQFIFQYYEEEERQRGNFPDRFSGHQFPNYSSELNVNALLLGDSALYLCASSFGTEAFFGQGTRLTVV.

J is TRBJ2-1 and V is TRBV5-4; D is possibly TRBD1 (5 bases). Germline loops: CDR1 SGHNT, CDR2 YYREEE (reference sequence). The CDR3 covers 15 residues. V was trimmed by 0 bases and J by 6 bases, leaving 13 bases between them. This CDR3 reads CASSLGGAKANEQFF. CDR3 bases: TGTGCCAGCAGCTTGGGGGGCGCGAAGGCCAATGAGCAGTTCTTC.

The chain combines TRBV2 with TRBJ1-1; D unresolved. The CDR3 covers 10 residues. CDR1 SNHLY and CDR2 FYNNEI come from the germline V gene. V lost 6 bases and J lost 7, with 6 bases in between. CDR3 nucleotide sequence: TGTGCCAGCAGACAGCTTGAAGCTTTCTTT. This codes for CASRQLEAFF.

J is TRBJ1-5 and V is TRBV7-8, with D unclear. Germline lookup yields CDR1 SGHVS and CDR2 FQNEAQ. The V and J ends lost 8 bases and 5 bases respectively, with 10 bases between them. This CDR3 is 12 amino acids long. The CDR3 DNA follows: TGTGCCAGCGGCAACCGGGATCAGCCCCAGCATTTT. Its translation: CASGNRDQPQHF.

CDR3 nucleotide sequence: TGCAGCGTTGGAGGGGCATTAGGACTAGCGGGGGGCTACGAGCAGTACTTC. Translating gives CSVGGALGLAGGYEQYF. V and J are TRBV29-1 and TRBJ2-7, with 14 positions matching TRBD2. J lost 3 bases, V lost 4 bases, and 11 bases had no gene match. In germline, CDR1 is SQVTM, CDR2 ANQGSEA. The CDR3 is made up of 17 amino acids.

V is TRBV7-9 and J is TRBJ1-1; 12 positions agree with TRBD1. Germline CDR1 SEHNR, CDR2 FQNEAQ (reference sequence). The CDR3 has 15 residues. Trimming removed 1 base from V and 7 bases from J; junction bases left unmatched: 4. CDR3 sequence: CASSLEGQGAFEAFF. DNA of the CDR3: TGTGCCAGCAGCTTAGAGGGACAGGGGGCGTTTGAAGCTTTCTTT.

This chain links TRBV4-1 with TRBJ1-2, with D maybe TRBD1 (6 bases). CDR3 length equals 15 residues. Trimming left V 1 base short and J 4 bases short, with 13 bases between. The germline CDR1 and CDR2 sequences are MGHRA and YSYEKL. CDR3 DNA: TGCGCCAGCAGCCAAGCTCAGGGGACCCCCTATGGCTACACCTTC. Amino acids: CASSQAQGTPYGYTF.

This clone is a singleton in its sample. The CDR3 bases are TGTGCCAGCAGTTCCCATAGCGGGGGCTTCCTCTCTAGCACAGATACGCAGTATTTT. Amino acid sequence: CASSSHSGGFLSSTDTQYF. V and J are TRBV28 and TRBJ2-3, with 9 bases that match TRBD2. Germline CDR1 is MDHEN and CDR2 is SYDVKM. V gave up 4 bases and J gave up 0 bases; unmatched junction bases: 14. This CDR3 is built from 19 residues.

The V and J genes are TRBV28 and TRBJ2-5; TRBD2 aligns across 7 bases. The CDR3 covers 15 residues. Per germline, CDR1 MDHEN and CDR2 SYDVKM. The junction had 12 bases not matched to a gene; V was cut back by 6 bases and J by 5 bases. The DNA of the CDR3 is TGTGCCAGCAGCTCGACTAGCCCCCGGGTCGAGACCCAGTACTTC. Translation gives CASSSTSPRVETQYF.